The clone carrying this TCR beta chain showed up just a few times. Its cognate antigen is unknown. The CDR3 is 17 residues long. Germline CDR1 MGHRA, CDR2 YSYEKL. After removal of 1 base from V and 4 bases from J, the junction contained 9 bases not matched to a gene. This sample was taken from a study of T-cell reconstitution after alpha-beta-depleted transplantation in children. Study-level findings and limits: Reportedly, alpha-beta T cells present about two months post-transplant originated from several hundred expanded clones of graft origin.

Unique molecular identifiers were incorporated into the prepared TCRbeta library. TCRdb ran MiXCR on the PCR reads and lists one entry per CDR3 protein. This sample has some 840,000 distinct CDR3 sequences, with roughly 15% found just once. The chain combines TRBV4-1 with TRBJ2-5, with TRBD2 matching over 10 bases. The material sequenced was PBMCs, mostly from graft donor cells, taken 360 days after TCRalphabeta/CD19-depleted stem cell transplant. The sequence derives from a male patient younger than 18 who had a stem cell transplant for acute lymphoblastic leukemia, so the T cells may come from the graft donor. Here the CDR3 reads CASSQGQSSGSRETQYF. DNA for the CDR3: TGCGCCAGCAGCCAAGGTCAGTCTAGCGGGAGTCGAGAGACCCAGTACTTC.